Following are 26 T cell receptor beta chains from one sample sequenced in a study of early T cells in non-severe SARS-CoV-2 infection. TCRdb reprocessed the 5' RACE reads via MiXCR and lists one record per CDR3 protein. Among approximately 110,000 distinct CDR3 sequences listed, just under 15% were seen once. The sequencing input was whole blood. These receptors were collected from an adult who was a healthcare worker with PCR-confirmed SARS-CoV-2 infection or an uninfected control (not recorded which).

The table lists this clonotype with a few counts. The rearrangement uses TRBV7-9 and TRBJ2-1; a weak D match, TRBD1 (5 bases). CDR3 length: 17 amino acids. Trimming removed 4 bases from V and 0 bases from J, with 16 bases in between. Germline V gene lookup returns CDR1 SEHNR and CDR2 FQNEAQ (reference sequence). CDR3 loop: CASSSLSTVGSYNEQFF. CDR3 sequence (DNA): TGTGCCAGCAGCTCTCTCTCGACAGTTGGCTCCTACAATGAGCAGTTCTTC. The full variable domain, completed using reference TRBV7-9 and TRBJ2-1, is DTGVSQNPRHKITKRGQNVTFRCDPISEHNRLYWYRQTLGQGPEFLTYFQNEAQLEKSRLLSDRFSAERPKGSFSTLEIQRTEQGDSAMYLCASSSLSTVGSYNEQFFGPGTRLTVL.

V usage is TRBV20-1 and J usage is TRBJ1-1; 11 positions match TRBD1. CDR3 size: 14 residues. Germline V gene sequence: CDR1 DFQATT, CDR2 SNEGSKA (reference sequence). The CDR3 nucleotides are TGCAGGCCCTCGCAGGGACAGGGGGAGTTAGAAGCTTTCTTT. It is translated as CRPSQGQGELEAFF.

This chain uses TRBV10-3 with TRBJ2-1, with 16 bases matching TRBD2. The CDR3 loop spans 16 amino acids. V lost 7 bases and J lost 7; bases outside the gene matches: 7. Germline assignment: CDR1 ENHRY and CDR2 SYGVKD. Here the CDR3 reads CAITLGLAGGQNEQFF. In DNA, the CDR3 is TGTGCCATCACCTTGGGACTAGCGGGGGGGCAGAATGAGCAGTTCTTC.

The chain has TRBV3-1 and TRBJ2-6; D gene uncertain. The ends were cut back, 1 base at V and 0 bases at J, with 10 bases in the middle. The CDR3 loop spans 17 amino acids. Germline V gene data show CDR1 as LGHDT and CDR2 as YNNKEL (reference sequence). The CDR3 coding sequence is TGTGCCAGCAGCCAAGTACGTACCCTCTCTGGGGCCAACGTCCTGACTTTC. Protein sequence: CASSQVRTLSGANVLTF.

This rearrangement joins TRBV12-3 or TRBV12-4 to TRBJ2-6; D possibly matches TRBD1 or TRBD2 (5 bases each). This CDR3 has 16 amino acids. Trimming took off 5 bases at V and 0 bases at J, with 11 bases between the two ends. DNA of the CDR3: TGTGCCAGCAGTCCGGGACGGAGCTCTGGGGCCAACGTCCTGACTTTC. Translation gives CASSPGRSSGANVLTF.

A few counts support this clonotype. The rearrangement uses TRBV7-2 and TRBJ2-7, with D uncertain. CDR1 SGHTA and CDR2 FQGNSA come from the germline V gene. The V end lost 4 bases, the J end lost 6 bases, and 16 bases lay between the germline ends. The CDR3 length is 14 residues. This CDR3 is CASSSDYTEGEQYF. In DNA form, the CDR3 reads TGTGCCAGCAGCTCCGATTATACTGAAGGCGAGCAGTACTTC. Combining the CDR3 with reference TRBV7-2 and TRBJ2-7 gives the whole variable domain GAGVSQSPSNKVTEKGKDVELRCDPISGHTALYWYRQSLGQGLEFLIYFQGNSAPDKSGLPSDRFSAERTGGSVSTLTIQRTQQEDSAVYLCASSSDYTEGEQYFGPGTRLTVT.

CDR3 protein: CASSDGGMGYTF. The CDR3 bases are TGTGCCAGCAGTGACGGGGGTATGGGCTACACCTTC. The V call is TRBV25-1, the J call TRBJ1-2, with D possibly being TRBD1 (5 bases). Between the trimmed V and J ends, which lost 3 bases and 8 bases, there was a span of 10 bases. This CDR3 region has 12 residues. Germline-derived CDR1 and CDR2 are MGHDK and SYGVNS.

This clonotype appeared a few times. This rearrangement joins TRBV20-1 to TRBJ1-1; a weak D match, TRBD1 (5 bases). V gave up 6 bases and J gave up 3 bases, with 17 bases separating them. The CDR3 length is 14 residues. Per the germline V gene, CDR1 is DFQATT and CDR2 is SNEGSKA (reference sequence). CDR3 sequence: CSARQTRPYTEAFF. CDR3 DNA: TGCAGTGCCCGACAGACCCGCCCGTACACTGAAGCTTTCTTT.

This clonotype was seen at least ten times. The chain carries TRBV10-1 and TRBJ2-7; 7 bases agree with TRBD2. Germline CDR1 reads WNHNN; CDR2 reads SYGVQD (reference sequence). The length of the CDR3 is 14 residues. The junction had 9 bases not matched to a gene; V was cut back by 2 bases and J by 8 bases. The CDR3 sequence: CASSERGLAAKQYF. In DNA, the CDR3 is TGCGCCAGCAGTGAGAGAGGGCTAGCGGCGAAGCAGTACTTC.

V is TRBV12-3 or TRBV12-4 and J is TRBJ1-5; D is unclear. V gave up 2 bases and J gave up 5 bases, with 10 bases separating them. This CDR3 contains 14 residues. CDR3 loop: CASSLYLDDQPQHF. The DNA for the CDR3 is TGTGCCAGCAGTTTATATCTGGACGATCAGCCCCAGCATTTT.

The chain employs TRBV7-2 and TRBJ1-2; a possible D gene is TRBD1 (5 bases). The CDR3 covers 14 residues. The V and J ends lost 8 bases and 7 bases respectively, with 20 bases between them. Germline V gene data show CDR1 as SGHTA and CDR2 as FQGNSA. Written as DNA, the CDR3 is TGTGCCAGCGATTGGCAGAACGCAGGGCGTGGCTACACCTTC. Translating gives CASDWQNAGRGYTF.

The chain couples TRBV18 to TRBJ1-1; TRBD1 agrees at 9 bases. There are 16 residues in the CDR3. CDR1 is KGHSH, CDR2 LQKENI, per germline. J lost 1 base, V lost 3 bases, and 6 bases had no gene match. The CDR3 protein is CASSPPVGQGNTEAFF. The CDR3 bases are TGTGCCAGCTCACCCCCCGTGGGACAGGGGAACACTGAAGCTTTCTTT. The full variable domain, in which reference TRBV18 and TRBJ1-1 provide the parts outside the CDR3, is NAGVMQNPRHLVRRRGQEARLRCSPMKGHSHVYWYRQLPEEGLKFMVYLQKENIIDESGMPKERFSAEFPKEGPSILRIQQVVRGDSAAYFCASSPPVGQGNTEAFFGQGTRLTVV.

This clonotype was seen ten or more times. This rearrangement joins TRBV18 to TRBJ2-7; 10 bases map to TRBD1. From germline, CDR1 is KGHSH and CDR2 LQKENI. With 3 bases clipped from V and 2 bases from J, the junction kept 1 base outside the gene matches. This CDR3 contains 14 residues. The CDR3 DNA is TGTGCCAGCTCACCCGGGACAGGGGCCTACGAGCAGTACTTC. As protein: CASSPGTGAYEQYF.

This clonotype has a handful of counts. The J gene is TRBJ2-7, the V gene TRBV7-2; 10 bases align to TRBD2. The CDR3 length is 16 residues. The V segment lost 2 bases and the J segment 2 bases; nucleotides outside the gene matches: 6. Germline V gives CDR1 SGHTA, CDR2 FQGNSA. The CDR3 here is CASSLLAGGGAYEQYF. The CDR3 coding sequence is TGTGCCAGCAGCTTATTAGCGGGGGGAGGGGCCTACGAGCAGTACTTC.

The gene calls are TRBV7-9 and TRBJ2-2; D could derive from TRBD1 or TRBD2 (5 bases each). The germline V gene has CDR1 SEHNR and CDR2 FQNEAQ (reference sequence). The CDR3 loop spans 11 amino acids. The V end lost 5 bases, the J end lost 16 bases, and 14 bases lay between the germline ends. In DNA form, the CDR3 reads TGTGCCAGCAGCGGGGCCCCGGGGACGTTTTTT. This translates into CASSGAPGTFF.

The V and J genes are TRBV7-9 and TRBJ2-3; 7 bases are a match to TRBD2. CDR1 is SEHNR and CDR2 is FQNEAQ in the germline V gene (reference sequence). V was pared by 7 bases and J by 8 bases, with 6 bases of the junction left unmatched. CDR3 size: 12 residues. CDR3 DNA: TGTGCCAGCACACTACCGGGGGGTACGCAGTATTTT. Protein: CASTLPGGTQYF.

This clonotype turned up a few times. V and J are TRBV6-1 and TRBJ2-3, with 8 bases identical to TRBD1. V gave up 4 bases and J gave up 4 bases; unmatched junction bases: 10. The CDR3 has 16 amino acids. The germline CDR1 and CDR2 sequences are MNHNS and SASEGT. The DNA of the CDR3 is TGTGCCAGCAGTGTCAGTTCAGGGGGCGCTTCAGATACGCAGTATTTT. Translation gives CASSVSSGGASDTQYF.

There are many counts of this clonotype. The chain joins TRBV12-3 or TRBV12-4 to TRBJ1-4; 9 bases are shared with TRBD1. V trimming: 4 bases; J trimming: 7 bases; junction bases outside the gene matches: 10. The CDR3 totals 16 residues. The CDR3 DNA follows: TGTGCCAGCAGTTCGGGCCTGGGACAGGGAACTGAAAAACTGTTTTTT. As protein: CASSSGLGQGTEKLFF.

The chain combines TRBV12-2 with TRBJ2-7; TRBD2 is taken as the D call from the table, unchecked against the DNA. TRBV12-2 is a pseudogene. This CDR3 is 13 amino acids long. The CDR3 bases are TGTGCAAGTCTCCCGCGGAGGGCCTCGTTTCGGGACTTC. Protein: CASLPRRASFRDF.

This clonotype was seen ten or more times. The chain employs TRBV20-1 and TRBJ2-7; no firm D call. From germline, CDR1 is DFQATT and CDR2 SNEGSKA (reference sequence). The CDR3 sequence is 11 residues long. V was trimmed by 4 bases and J by 6 bases, leaving 10 bases between them. The CDR3 DNA sequence: TGCAGTGCTACCAGTTCACGCGAGCAGTACTTC. Translated: CSATSSREQYF.

This clonotype was found a few times. This chain connects TRBV12-3 or TRBV12-4 to TRBJ2-7; D is uncertain. This CDR3 is 13 amino acids long. Trimming left V 1 base short and J 6 bases short, with 10 bases between. The CDR3 nucleotides are TGTGCCAGCAGTTTAGGGGGAATCCTCGAGCAGTACTTC. Its protein is CASSLGGILEQYF.

This clonotype appeared a few times. The chain recombines TRBV6-5 with TRBJ2-7, with a weak D call TRBD2 (6 bases). The CDR3 totals 13 residues. The V end lost 8 bases, the J end lost 0 bases, and 11 bases lay between the germline ends. Germline lookup yields CDR1 MNHEY and CDR2 SVGAGI. CDR3 region: CASRGKISYEQYF. The CDR3, as DNA: TGTGCCAGCCGGGGGAAAATCTCCTACGAGCAGTACTTC.

The table lists this clonotype with a few counts. The chain employs TRBV6-5 and TRBJ2-7; D may be TRBD1 (6 bases). The CDR3 has 15 amino acids. CDR1 is MNHEY, CDR2 SVGAGI, per germline. The V end was cut by 0 bases, the J end by 1 base, with 10 bases between. Here the CDR3 reads CASSYSIGQSYEQYF. In nucleotides, the CDR3 is TGTGCCAGCAGTTACTCGATCGGACAGTCCTACGAGCAGTACTTC.

This clonotype was counted a few times. V usage is TRBV10-2 and J usage is TRBJ2-2; unclear D gene. Trimming shortened V by 7 bases and J by 0 bases, and 6 bases separated the two germline ends. The CDR3 covers 13 residues. Germline V gives CDR1 WSHSY, CDR2 SAAADI. The CDR3 here is CASTYTNTGELFF. The CDR3 nucleotides read TGCGCCAGCACGTATACGAACACCGGGGAGCTGTTTTTT.

In this sample, this clonotype turned up a few times. J is TRBJ2-5 and V is TRBV11-1; tentatively, D is TRBD1 or TRBD2 (6 bases each). The CDR3 sequence is 13 residues long. The V gene's germline CDR1 is SGHAT and CDR2 FQDESV (reference sequence). Trimming pared 5 bases from V and 2 bases from J, leaving 9 bases between. In DNA form, the CDR3 reads TGTGCCAGCAGCCGGGGGCAGCAAGAGACCCAGTACTTC. Translation gives CASSRGQQETQYF.

This clonotype showed up many times. This chain uses TRBV10-3 with TRBJ2-1; D possibly corresponds to TRBD1 (5 bases). CDR1 is ENHRY, CDR2 SYGVKD, per germline. The CDR3 has 12 amino acids. V dropped 4 bases and J dropped 7 bases, with 8 bases sitting between them. CDR3 in DNA: TGTGCCATCAGTGTGGCAGGGAATGAGCAGTTCTTC. Encoded protein: CAISVAGNEQFF.